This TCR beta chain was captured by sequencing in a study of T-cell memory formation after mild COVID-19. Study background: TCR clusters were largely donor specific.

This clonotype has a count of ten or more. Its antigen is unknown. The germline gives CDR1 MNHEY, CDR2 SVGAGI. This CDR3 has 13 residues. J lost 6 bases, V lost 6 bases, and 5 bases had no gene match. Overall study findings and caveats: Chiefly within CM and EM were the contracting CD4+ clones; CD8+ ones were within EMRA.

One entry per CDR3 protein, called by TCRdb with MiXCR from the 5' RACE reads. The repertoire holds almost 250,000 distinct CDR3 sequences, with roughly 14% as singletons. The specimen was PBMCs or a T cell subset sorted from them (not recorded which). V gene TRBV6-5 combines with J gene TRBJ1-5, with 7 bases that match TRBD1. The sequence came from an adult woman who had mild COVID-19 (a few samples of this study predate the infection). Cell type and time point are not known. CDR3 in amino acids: CASRSTGTQPQHF. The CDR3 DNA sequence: TGTGCCAGCAGGTCGACAGGGACTCAGCCCCAGCATTTT.